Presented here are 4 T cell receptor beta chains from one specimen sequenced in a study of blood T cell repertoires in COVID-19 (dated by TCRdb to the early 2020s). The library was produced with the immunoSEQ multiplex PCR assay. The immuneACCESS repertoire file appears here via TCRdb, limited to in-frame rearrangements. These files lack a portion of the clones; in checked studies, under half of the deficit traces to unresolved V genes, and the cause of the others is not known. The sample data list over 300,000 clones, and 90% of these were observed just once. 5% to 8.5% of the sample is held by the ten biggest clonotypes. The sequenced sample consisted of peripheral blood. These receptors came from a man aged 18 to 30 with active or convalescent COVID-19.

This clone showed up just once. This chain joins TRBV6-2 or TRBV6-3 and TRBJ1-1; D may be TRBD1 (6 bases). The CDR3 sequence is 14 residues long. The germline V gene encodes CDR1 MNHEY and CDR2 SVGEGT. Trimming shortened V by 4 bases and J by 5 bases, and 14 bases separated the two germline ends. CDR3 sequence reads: CASSLQGSRTEAFF. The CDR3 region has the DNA TGTGCCAGCAGTTTACAGGGTAGTCGTACTGAAGCTTTCTTT.

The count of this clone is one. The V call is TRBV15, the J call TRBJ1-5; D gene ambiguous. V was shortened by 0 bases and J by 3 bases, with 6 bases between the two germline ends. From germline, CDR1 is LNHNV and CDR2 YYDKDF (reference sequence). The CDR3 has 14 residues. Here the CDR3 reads CATSRDRNNQPQHF. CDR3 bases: TGTGCCACCAGCAGAGACAGAAACAATCAGCCCCAGCATTTT.

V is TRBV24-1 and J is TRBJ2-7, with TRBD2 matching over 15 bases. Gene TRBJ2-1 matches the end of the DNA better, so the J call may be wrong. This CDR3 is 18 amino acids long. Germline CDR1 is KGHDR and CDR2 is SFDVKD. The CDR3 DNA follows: TGTGCCACCAGTGACCGGACTAGCGGGAGGGGGTCCTACAATGAGCAGTTCTTC. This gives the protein CATSDRTSGRGSYNEQFF.

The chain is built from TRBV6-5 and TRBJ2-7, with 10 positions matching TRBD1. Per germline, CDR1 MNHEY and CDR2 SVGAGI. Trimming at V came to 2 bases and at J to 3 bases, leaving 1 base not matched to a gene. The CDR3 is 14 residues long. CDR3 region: CASSYRDRGYEQYF. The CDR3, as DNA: TGTGCCAGCAGTTACCGGGACAGGGGCTACGAGCAGTACTTC.